The rows below give T cell receptor beta chains drawn from one sample of a study of cytomegalovirus exposure and HLA in healthy donors. Sequencing used immunoSEQ multiplex PCR; TCRdb keeps in-frame clones, though not all of them. Among about 89,000 clones, 70% to 85% were seen once, and the ten largest hold 2.7%. The sample was PBMCs. The source is a man aged 25 to 40 in good health and CMV-seronegative. Each CDR3 is given without its conserved first and last residue. A D gene is named only where the DNA matches it firmly.

d_gene	j_gene	v_gene	CDR3aa
.	TRBJ1-2	TRBV5-8	ASRSDIGSSGYT
TRBD2	TRBJ2-1	TRBV5-8	ASSQTSGAVGYNEQF
.	TRBJ1-6	TRBV28	ASRVLGGRGTTHSPLH
.	TRBJ1-2	TRBV6-5	ASMPYQGTNYGYT
TRBD2	TRBJ2-5	TRBV7-2	ASSGQGRDQETQY
TRBD1	TRBJ1-1	TRBV28	ASRLTGTGGLYTEAF
TRBD2	TRBJ2-7	TRBV5-5	ASIGGGYFEQY
.	TRBJ1-1	TRBV19	ASSIKQVTEAF
.	TRBJ2-5	TRBV28	ASTRSPQETQY
TRBD2	TRBJ2-7	TRBV7-6	ASSLVQLGRGSSYEQY
TRBD1	TRBJ1-2	TRBV28	ASSSQLGGHGYT
.	TRBJ2-1	TRBV7-3	ASSLFAGTSYNEQF
.	TRBJ1-2	TRBV19	ASSIPHIRGYGYT
TRBD1	TRBJ2-2	TRBV27	ASTVDRDTGELF
.	TRBJ1-3	TRBV6-6	ASTLQGNTIY
.	TRBJ1-2	TRBV7-9	ASSFGESGYT
TRBD2	TRBJ2-3	TRBV19	ASTERGSSTDTQY
TRBD2	TRBJ2-3	TRBV4-1	ASSAQRTSGDDTQY
.	TRBJ1-1	TRBV6-1	ASSVSETEAF
TRBD1	TRBJ1-5	TRBV18	ASSSSTGTGYQPQH
.	TRBJ2-7	TRBV5-1	ASSLPATEQY
TRBD1	TRBJ1-2	TRBV7-6	ASSLGAGGIYGYT
.	TRBJ1-1	TRBV2	ASRNTPIRAANTEAF
.	TRBJ1-2	TRBV4-3	ASSQEGGAGGYT
.	TRBJ2-2	TRBV4-3	ASSQETGPTGELF
.	TRBJ2-7	TRBV6-1	ASSVVRGAYEQY
.	TRBJ1-3	TRBV27	ASSYSSGNTIY
TRBD1	TRBJ1-1	TRBV6-5	ASRDRGTEAF
.	TRBJ2-3	TRBV6-1	ASSSAGLTQY
.	TRBJ1-6	TRBV11-2	ASSLAREGNSPLH
TRBD1	TRBJ2-2	TRBV12-5	ASGLVFGGQGAVGELF
.	TRBJ1-1	TRBV30	AWSVPPQGDTEAF
TRBD1	TRBJ1-2	TRBV28	ASSKIGTGYYGYT
.	TRBJ1-1	TRBV19	ASSIAGIMNTEAF
.	TRBJ1-1	TRBV27	ASRPTGYVNTEAF
.	TRBJ1-5	TRBV7-8	ASSGGAEGNQPQH
.	TRBJ1-2	TRBV7-3	ASSLEGWDGYT
.	TRBJ2-3	TRBV7-2	ASSSIQGGVQY
.	TRBJ2-1	TRBV7-2	ASSLAERASSGNEQF
TRBD1	TRBJ1-5	TRBV19	ASSGTGGPNQPQH
TRBD1	TRBJ2-1	TRBV12-5	ASGDRGGGYEQF
TRBD1	TRBJ1-4	TRBV28	ASSPQGARGNEKLF
.	TRBJ2-3	TRBV2	ASTPGDTQY
.	TRBJ2-7	TRBV11-3	ASSLGLREKSSYEQY
TRBD2	TRBJ2-2	TRBV19	ASRGREYTGELF
TRBD1	TRBJ1-1	TRBV5-6	ASSLQSTGAAF
TRBD2	TRBJ2-1	TRBV2	ASSEELAGGIYNEQF
.	TRBJ1-3	TRBV2	ASSVRRPSSGNTIY
TRBD1	TRBJ2-7	TRBV7-6	ASSLGEAGGYEQY
.	TRBJ1-2	TRBV5-1	ASSLQTSDGYT
.	TRBJ1-4	TRBV7-8	ASSLSGRSKSGEKLF
.	TRBJ1-5	TRBV7-8	ASSLVQGQPQH
.	TRBJ2-4	TRBV7-9	ASSSFLAGNGNIQY
TRBD1	TRBJ1-4	TRBV19	ASGMGTGVDRVTNEKLF
.	TRBJ2-2	TRBV4-1	ASSQAPQLTGELF
.	TRBJ2-6	TRBV11-2	ASSLDSSGANVLT
.	TRBJ2-5	TRBV5-1	ASSLEQVGTQY
.	TRBJ1-4	TRBV2	ASSTDRSGGGNEKLF
.	TRBJ2-7	TRBV18	ASSVGGDRSTYEQY